The 28 T cell receptor beta chains below were found in one sample sequenced in a study of early T cells in non-severe SARS-CoV-2 infection. Using its own MiXCR run on the 5' RACE reads, TCRdb lists one record per CDR3 protein. The data show some 80,000 distinct CDR3 sequences, less than 15% seen once. The sequencing used whole blood, collected at baseline. All receptors come from an adult who was a healthcare worker with PCR-confirmed SARS-CoV-2 infection or an uninfected control (not recorded which). The donor label of this sample is uncertain.

The gene calls are TRBV20-1 and TRBJ2-2; D is unclear. There are 16 residues in the CDR3. CDR1 is DFQATT, CDR2 SNEGSKA, per germline (reference sequence). Trimming took off 6 bases at V and 4 bases at J, with 21 bases between the two ends. The CDR3 coding sequence is TGCAGTGCCCGTAAAGTTTCAGCTGAAGGCACCGGGGAGCTGTTTTTT. This sequence encodes CSARKVSAEGTGELFF.

This clonotype was recorded at least ten times. The CDR3 here is CSVELVDGYSYEQYF. For the CDR3, the DNA is TGCAGCGTTGAACTGGTGGACGGCTACTCCTACGAGCAGTACTTC. The chain couples TRBV29-1 to TRBJ2-7; D not resolved. Deletions cut 2 bases from V and 0 bases from J, with 14 bases between. The germline gives CDR1 SQVTM, CDR2 ANQGSEA. This CDR3 is 15 amino acids long.

This clonotype appeared a few times. V is TRBV6-6 and J is TRBJ1-2; D not resolved. Trimming removed 5 bases at V and 6 bases at J, with 13 bases between. Germline V gene data show CDR1 as MNHNY and CDR2 as SVGAGI (reference sequence). The CDR3 has 13 amino acids. In DNA form, the CDR3 reads TGTGCCAGCAGTCCCCGGTCTCGAGATGGCTACACCTTC. Protein: CASSPRSRDGYTF.

V usage is TRBV3-1 and J usage is TRBJ1-2; no reliable D call. The germline V and J ends were trimmed by 2 bases and 1 base, with 11 bases remaining between them. The CDR3 length is 15 residues. Per germline, CDR1 LGHDT and CDR2 YNNKEL (reference sequence). The CDR3, as DNA: TGTGCCAGCAGCCAACTGGCAGCGCTTAACTATGGCTACACCTTC. Its translation is CASSQLAALNYGYTF.

The CDR3 here is CASSLTSQNYEQYF. CDR3 nucleotide sequence: TGCGCCAGCAGCTTGACTAGTCAGAACTACGAGCAGTACTTC. The genes are TRBV5-1 and TRBJ2-7; D is possibly TRBD2 (5 bases). Germline V gene lookup returns CDR1 SGHRS and CDR2 YFSETQ. CDR3 length: 14 residues. V gave up 1 base and J gave up 3 bases, with 11 bases separating them.

The chain links TRBV29-1 to TRBJ2-5, with D possibly called TRBD1 or TRBD2 (5 bases each). The CDR3 is made up of 13 amino acids. Between the trimmed V and J ends, which lost 7 bases and 3 bases, there was a span of 15 bases. Germline values: CDR1 SQVTM, CDR2 ANQGSEA. The CDR3 region is CSGRDAQKETQYF. CDR3 bases: TGCAGCGGACGGGACGCGCAAAAAGAGACCCAGTACTTC.

The sample holds many counts of this clonotype. The chain employs TRBV12-3 or TRBV12-4 and TRBJ2-7, with D perhaps matching TRBD1 (6 bases). Trimming stripped 2 bases from V and 2 bases from J, with 7 bases between. This CDR3 has 13 amino acids. Here the CDR3 DNA reads TGTGCCAGCAGTTTACAGGGGACCTACGAGCAGTACTTC. It specifies CASSLQGTYEQYF.

This clonotype was seen many times. The rearrangement uses TRBV6-6 and TRBJ1-5; D not certain. Germline V gene lookup returns CDR1 MNHNY and CDR2 SVGAGI (reference sequence). The V and J ends lost 7 bases and 4 bases respectively, with 11 bases between them. The CDR3 extends over 13 amino acids. The CDR3 nucleotides read TGTGCCAGCAAGTTACCCAGTAATCAGCCCCAGCATTTT. Its protein product is CASKLPSNQPQHF.

This clonotype was seen more than once but under ten times. This chain connects TRBV20-1 to TRBJ1-2, with D hard to call. Looked up from germline, CDR1 is DFQATT and CDR2 is SNEGSKA (reference sequence). V shed 1 base and J shed 2 bases, with 11 bases lying between them. The CDR3 covers 14 residues. The CDR3 region has the DNA TGCAGTGCTAGAGTAGCCGCCGTGAACTATGGCTACACCTTC. The encoded protein is CSARVAAVNYGYTF.

This clonotype was picked up many times. The genes are TRBV29-1 and TRBJ2-3, with TRBD2 identical over 7 bases. Per germline, CDR1 SQVTM and CDR2 ANQGSEA. The V and J ends lost 6 bases and 0 bases, in that order; junction bases with no gene match: 6. This CDR3 region has 14 residues. Here the CDR3 DNA reads TGCAGCGTCGACCTAGCGGCTAGCACAGATACGCAGTATTTT. Translation gives CSVDLAASTDTQYF.

This clonotype has a handful of counts. The gene calls are TRBV11-2 and TRBJ1-6; D is ambiguous. CDR1 SGHAT and CDR2 FQNNGV come from the germline V gene. Trimming removed 8 bases from V and 7 bases from J, with 24 bases in between. CDR3 length: 17 amino acids. The CDR3 DNA reads TGTGCCAGCTCCACCGCGGGAATAGATCTCTGGAATTCACCCCTCCACTTT. It translates to CASSTAGIDLWNSPLHF.

The genes are TRBV10-2 and TRBJ1-1, with D possibly matching TRBD1 (6 bases). Germline V gene lookup returns CDR1 WSHSY and CDR2 SAAADI. The CDR3 totals 12 residues. The V and J ends lost 2 bases and 7 bases respectively, with 8 bases between them. The CDR3 here is CASSERGDEAFF. The DNA for the CDR3 is TGCGCCAGCAGTGAGAGGGGGGATGAAGCTTTCTTT.

The V and J genes are TRBV2 and TRBJ2-1; the match to TRBD2 covers 8 bases. Germline assignment: CDR1 SNHLY and CDR2 FYNNEI. Germline trimming cut 5 bases from V and 0 bases from J; bases unmatched to any gene: 12. This CDR3 has 18 residues. CDR3 protein: CASSSRLPGGGSYNEQFF. DNA for the CDR3: TGTGCCAGCAGTAGCCGACTCCCGGGGGGGGGCTCCTACAATGAGCAGTTCTTC.

This clonotype has just a few counts. The chain is built from TRBV29-1 and TRBJ1-2, with no clear D. Trimming shortened V by 7 bases and J by 0 bases, and 15 bases separated the two germline ends. This CDR3 comprises 14 residues. The germline gives CDR1 SQVTM, CDR2 ANQGSEA. The CDR3 DNA reads TGCAGCGCTAGTTTGGCGGGTTCTAACTATGGCTACACCTTC. It translates to CSASLAGSNYGYTF.

This clonotype was counted a few times. The V call is TRBV11-2, the J call TRBJ2-7; the match to TRBD1 covers 7 bases. Germline trimming cut 1 base from V and 1 base from J; bases unmatched to any gene: 10. Germline CDR1 is SGHAT and CDR2 is FQNNGV. There are 17 residues in the CDR3. The DNA of the CDR3 is TGTGCCAGCAGCTTAGTGGGGTCCCGGGACAGATCCTACGAGCAGTACTTC. Translated: CASSLVGSRDRSYEQYF.

The chain uses TRBV6-1 and TRBJ2-1; 9 bases are a match to TRBD2. The J segment lost 6 bases and the V segment lost 7 bases, leaving 13 bases of the junction unmatched. Per the germline V gene, CDR1 is MNHNS and CDR2 is SASEGT. The CDR3 sequence is 16 residues long. CDR3 sequence: CASTPFRGLASNEQFF. CDR3 nucleotide sequence: TGTGCCAGCACCCCATTCAGGGGACTAGCTTCCAATGAGCAGTTCTTC.

This clonotype was counted ten times or more. The V call is TRBV9, the J call TRBJ1-4, with D perhaps matching TRBD1 (5 bases). Germline assignment: CDR1 SGDLS and CDR2 YYNGEE. CDR3 size: 13 residues. V lost 4 bases, J lost 11 bases, and 15 bases lay in between. CDR3: CASSLGGGEKLFF. In DNA, the CDR3 is TGTGCCAGCAGCTTAGGTGGAGGGGAGAAACTGTTTTTT.

This clonotype was seen more than once but under ten times. V usage is TRBV20-1 and J usage is TRBJ2-7, with D tentatively TRBD1 (6 bases). V was clipped by 6 bases and J by 5 bases, with 20 bases between them. The length of the CDR3 is 14 residues. Germline V gene data show CDR1 as DFQATT and CDR2 as SNEGSKA (reference sequence). CDR3 region: CSARSEGRGNEQYF. As DNA, the CDR3 is TGCAGTGCCCGCTCCGAAGGTAGGGGGAACGAGCAGTACTTC.

The sample holds many counts of this clonotype. V usage is TRBV7-6 and J usage is TRBJ1-5; D is uncertain. The CDR3 loop spans 17 amino acids. From germline, CDR1 is SGHVS and CDR2 FNYEAQ. V lost 5 bases and J lost 0, with 17 bases in between. CDR3 in DNA: TGTGCCAGCAGCCCACTACCTTACCTGTATAGCAATCAGCCCCAGCATTTT. It translates to CASSPLPYLYSNQPQHF.

This sequence joins TRBV29-1 and TRBJ2-1, with 9 bases lining up with TRBD2. V dropped 5 bases and J dropped 4; count of bases not matched to a gene: 12. This CDR3 is 16 amino acids long. Per germline, CDR1 SQVTM and CDR2 ANQGSEA. CDR3 coding DNA: TGCAGCGTTCACTCCTTTTCTAGCGGGGTATACAATGAGCAGTTCTTC. Translating gives CSVHSFSSGVYNEQFF.

This clonotype was observed at least ten times. The J gene is TRBJ2-1, the V gene TRBV4-1; perhaps TRBD1 as D (7 bases). The CDR3 has 14 amino acids. CDR1 is MGHRA, CDR2 YSYEKL, per germline. V lost 0 bases to trimming and J lost 8 bases, with 11 bases between them. CDR3 protein: CASSQEGRGDEQFF. CDR3 in DNA: TGCGCCAGCAGCCAAGAAGGCAGGGGGGATGAGCAGTTCTTC.

With respect to this clonotype: One end of the junction does not line up with germline, which may come from a read error. V is TRBV7-8 and J is TRBJ2-7; 7 bases line up with TRBD2. Germline V lookup: CDR1 SGHVS, CDR2 FQNEAQ. CDR3 size: 15 residues. CDR3 amino acids: CASSLSSGSSDEQYF. The CDR3 DNA follows: TGTGCCAGCAGCTTATCTAGCGGAAGCTCCGACGAGCAGTACTTC.

This clonotype has just a few counts. The chain has TRBV2 and TRBJ1-6, with D unresolved. Germline V gene sequence: CDR1 SNHLY, CDR2 FYNNEI. V lost 4 bases and J 6 bases, leaving 10 bases between the germline ends. The CDR3 loop spans 14 amino acids. The CDR3 loop reads CASSVAERNSPLHF. The CDR3 DNA follows: TGTGCCAGCAGTGTGGCAGAGCGTAATTCACCCCTCCACTTT.

The rearrangement uses TRBV11-2 and TRBJ2-1, with unresolved D. Deletions cut 0 bases from V and 12 bases from J, with 9 bases between. The CDR3 runs 12 residues. Germline CDR1 SGHAT, CDR2 FQNNGV. CDR3 nucleotide sequence: TGTGCCAGCAGCTTAGACGGCACGAGGCAGTTCTTC. It translates to CASSLDGTRQFF.

This clonotype was counted between two and nine times. The chain employs TRBV29-1 and TRBJ2-1; tentatively, D is TRBD1 (5 bases). This CDR3 comprises 13 residues. Germline V lookup: CDR1 SQVTM, CDR2 ANQGSEA. Trimming pared 0 bases from V and 6 bases from J, leaving 9 bases between. The CDR3 here is CSVEEAGPNEQFF. For the CDR3, the DNA is TGCAGCGTTGAAGAGGCAGGGCCCAATGAGCAGTTCTTC.

The sample holds a few counts of this clonotype. CDR3: CASSLTQGTDREKLFF. For the CDR3, the DNA is TGTGCCAGCAGCTTAACCCAGGGGACGGATAGGGAAAAACTGTTTTTT. The V call is TRBV7-8, the J call TRBJ1-4; weak D call: TRBD1 (6 bases). Per germline, CDR1 SGHVS and CDR2 FQNEAQ. The CDR3 is 16 residues long. Trimming stripped 2 bases from V and 8 bases from J, with 18 bases between.

The sample holds a few counts of this clonotype. This rearrangement joins TRBV5-1 to TRBJ1-1; D remains unclear. V lost 0 bases and J lost 7, with 13 bases in between. CDR3 size: 14 residues. Germline CDR1 and CDR2: SGHRS and YFSETQ. This chain's CDR3 is CASSLDRWSNEAFF. As DNA, the CDR3 is TGCGCCAGCAGCTTGGACCGTTGGTCTAATGAAGCTTTCTTT.

Many counts were recorded for this clonotype. The V call is TRBV11-1, the J call TRBJ2-7; TRBD1 might be the D (6 bases). CDR3 length equals 14 residues. CDR1 and CDR2 from the germline V gene are SGHAT and FQDESV (reference sequence). V was pared by 5 bases and J by 1 base, with 12 bases between. CDR3 DNA: TGTGCCAGCAGCCCTGGGACACCATCCTACGAGCAGTACTTC. It is translated as CASSPGTPSYEQYF.